This TCR beta chain was recovered during a study of OX40 agonist ivuxolimab in advanced cancers. Study information: Patients were dosed intravenously with ivuxolimab at 0.01 to 10 mg/kg every 2 weeks.

The table lists this clone with a count of one. No antigen is known for it. Profiled with immunoSEQ multiplex PCR; TCRdb holds only in-frame clones, not every one. In the table there are approximately 12,000 clones, roughly 72% of which are singletons. Whole-study findings and limits: By week 6 at 0.1 to 3.0 mg/kg, blood CD4+ and CD8+ T cells had expanded clonally.

V lost 8 bases to trimming and J lost 8 bases, with 13 bases between them. Germline values: CDR1 SGHAT, CDR2 FQNNGV. This CDR3 is built from 11 residues. The TCR was taken from an adult with an advanced solid tumor such as melanoma, head and neck, liver or kidney cancer. The sample here was CD4+ or CD8+ T cells sorted from blood, taken in a trial of the OX40 agonist ivuxolimab. The rearrangement links TRBV11-2 to TRBJ2-7, with D possibly being TRBD2 (7 bases). CDR3 sequence (DNA): TGTGCCAGCCTGATGGGGGGGCAGCAGTACTTC. It encodes CASLMGGQQYF.